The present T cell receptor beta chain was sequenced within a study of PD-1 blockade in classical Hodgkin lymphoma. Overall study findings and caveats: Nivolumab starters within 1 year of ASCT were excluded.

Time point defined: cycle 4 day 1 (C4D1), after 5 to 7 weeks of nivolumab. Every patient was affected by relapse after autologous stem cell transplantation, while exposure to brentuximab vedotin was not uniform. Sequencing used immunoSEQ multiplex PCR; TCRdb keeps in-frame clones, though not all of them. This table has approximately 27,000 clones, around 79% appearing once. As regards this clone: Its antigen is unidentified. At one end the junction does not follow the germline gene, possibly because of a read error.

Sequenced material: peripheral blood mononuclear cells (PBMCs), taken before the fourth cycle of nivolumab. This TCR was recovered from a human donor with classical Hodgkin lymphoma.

The CDR3 nucleotides are TGTGCCAGCCCACCTGCCAGGGGTAATCAGCCCCAGCATTTT. Its translation: CASPPARGNQPQHF. The chain is built from TRBV18 and TRBJ1-5, with D possibly matching TRBD1 (6 bases). CDR1 and CDR2 (germline): KGHSH, LQKENI. CDR3 length: 14 amino acids.